Below, one T cell receptor beta chain is given with its context. What it recognizes is unknown. CDR1 and CDR2 (germline): SNHLY, FYNNEI. The trim removed 6 bases at V and 2 bases at J, leaving 2 bases unmatched. The CDR3 runs 14 residues. These data originate in a study of T cell responses to AZD1222 COVID-19 vaccine. Study observations and caveats: White British ancestry dominated among donors, who included more females, and clonal diversity was possibly underestimated.

Repertoires were generated with immunoSEQ multiplex PCR, while TCRdb's copy carries only in-frame clones and drops some. The sample has more than 85,000 clones; around 90% are singletons. The sequenced sample was peripheral blood, obtained 28 days after the second AZD1222 dose. The chain couples TRBV2 to TRBJ1-3; 9 nucleotides align to TRBD1. This TCR came from an adult who received the AZD1222 COVID-19 vaccine. CDR3 loop: CASRTGGPGNTIYF. CDR3 nucleotides: TGTGCCAGCAGGACAGGGGGGCCTGGAAACACCATATATTTT.